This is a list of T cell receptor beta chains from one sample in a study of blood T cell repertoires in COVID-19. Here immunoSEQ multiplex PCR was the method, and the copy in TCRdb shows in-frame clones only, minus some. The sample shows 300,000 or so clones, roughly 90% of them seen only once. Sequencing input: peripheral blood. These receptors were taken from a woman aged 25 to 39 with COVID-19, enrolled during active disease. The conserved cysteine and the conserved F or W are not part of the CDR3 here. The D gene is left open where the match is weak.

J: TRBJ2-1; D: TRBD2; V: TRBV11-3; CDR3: ASSPSELAGETAYNEQF
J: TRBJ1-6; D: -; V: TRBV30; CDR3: AWRPWGDSPLH
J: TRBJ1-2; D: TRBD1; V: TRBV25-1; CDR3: ASNHRGGYGYT
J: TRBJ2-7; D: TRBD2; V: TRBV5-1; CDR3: ASSSGLAGHADEQY
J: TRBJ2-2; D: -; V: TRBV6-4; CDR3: ASRPTGSTGELF
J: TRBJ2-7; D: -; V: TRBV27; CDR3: ASSPYKLATYLEQY
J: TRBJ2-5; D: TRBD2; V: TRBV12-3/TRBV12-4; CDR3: ASRAGLAGVGY
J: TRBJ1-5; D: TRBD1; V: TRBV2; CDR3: ASSGQGINQPQH
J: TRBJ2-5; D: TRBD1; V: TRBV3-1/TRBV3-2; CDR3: ASSQEKEGTGTGETQY
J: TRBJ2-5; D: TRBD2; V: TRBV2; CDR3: ASSVGLARETQY
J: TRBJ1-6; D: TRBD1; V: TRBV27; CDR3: ASSSGQGYNSPLH
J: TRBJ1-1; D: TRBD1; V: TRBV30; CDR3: AWVRRGLNTEAF
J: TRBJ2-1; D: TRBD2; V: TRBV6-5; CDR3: ASSYGGLADNEQF
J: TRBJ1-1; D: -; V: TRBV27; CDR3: ASSSGGYEAF
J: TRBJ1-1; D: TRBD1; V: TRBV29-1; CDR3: SVGDSYTEAF
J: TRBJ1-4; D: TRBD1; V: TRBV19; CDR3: ASSGTGPNEKLF
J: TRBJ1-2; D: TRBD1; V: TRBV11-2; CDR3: ASSLGQGQGYGYT